This T cell receptor (beta chain) appears in the sequencing data of a study of T cell responses to AZD1222 COVID-19 vaccine (dated by TCRdb to about 2021). As for the study more broadly: AZD1222 recipients with second doses at about 4 weeks or about 12 weeks were pooled, because spike-specific TCR depth and breadth did not differ between schedules. TCR sequencing was performed for some 250 trial participants, of whom roughly 200 were given two doses of AZD1222 and approximately 26 were given two doses of MenACWY control vaccine. Trial participants were enrolled by age into subgroups of 18-55, 56-69 and 70-plus years, and around 150, 28 and 57 TCR-sequenced participants, respectively, were included in these subgroups. The full study reports these points: A significant rise in spike-specific TCR breadth and depth was observed after two AZD1222 doses relative to day 0 and relative to MenACWY recipients. The vaccine-associated CD4 TCRs covered the entire spike protein, and the dominant responses fell in regions 160-218 and 743-854. Because no day 14 peak-response samples were available, repertoires were characterized only after the peak T cell response. In the small 56-69-year group, the increase in depth fell short of significance, most likely because of low power. Conclusions about previously exposed vaccinees are limited, since just six AZD1222 recipients were seropositive for SARS-CoV-2 at baseline. Reportedly, close to half of the unique spike-specific TCRs recognized epitopes lying outside the regions that are mutated in the B.1.351 and B.1.1.7 variants. Participants were mostly white British, with more females than males. The authors suggested clonal diversity may have been underestimated.

The sample's time point label, decoded: baseline before first vaccination. Vaccinee samples were obtained from the UK trials COV001 and COV002, which included a single-blind randomized controlled phase 2/3 trial of AZD1222 (ChAdOx1 nCoV-19) in healthy adults. Trial participant PBMC samples were collected at day 0 and day 28 after the second dose for TCRbeta chain sequencing. This clone showed up just once. Its binding antigen is unknown. Base qualities are missing; no much larger clone stands one base away. After removal of 6 bases from V and 4 bases from J, the junction retains 11 bases not matched to a gene. The CDR3 has 15 amino acids, counting the end cysteine and phenylalanine. The entry retains the CDR3 DNA only, 45 bases that are in frame from base 1. The germline V gene yields SNHLY for CDR1 and FYNNEI for CDR2. The CDR3 regions of human TCRbeta chains were analyzed by immunosequencing. On the authors' methods: TCRs in the repertoires were compared against a reference library of SARS-CoV-2-specific TCRs that had been generated with the MIRA antigen-specificity platform. Breadth was defined as the fraction of unique TCRs that were SARS-CoV-2-associated. Depth was defined as the fraction of total T cells that were SARS-CoV-2-associated. Using the MIRA data, each spike-specific TCR was mapped to the spike region that the TCR reacts to and placed in a CD4 or CD8 class. Log10-transformed breadth and depth values were compared by one-way ANOVA with Sidak's multiple comparisons tests. Imported from immuneACCESS, the table was reduced by TCRdb to in-frame sequences with V and J called. These copies leave out some clones; in studies compared against another copy, an unresolved V gene accounts for under half, and the cause of the remainder is not known. V, J and clone size are taken as reported in that table, and D and trimming were inferred from the DNA itself. The sample has about 150,000 clones on record, roughly 88% of them singletons. The ten largest clonotypes hold approximately 8% of the sample.

Recombination joined TRBV2 with TRBJ2-5, and 7 bases in between align with TRBD1. The material was peripheral blood, obtained on day 0 of AZD1222 vaccination. The source of this sequence is an adult in good health. CDR3 protein: CASRSRGQAAETQYF. The DNA sequence follows: TGTGCCAGCAGATCCCGCGGACAGGCGGCAGAGACCCAGTACTTC.